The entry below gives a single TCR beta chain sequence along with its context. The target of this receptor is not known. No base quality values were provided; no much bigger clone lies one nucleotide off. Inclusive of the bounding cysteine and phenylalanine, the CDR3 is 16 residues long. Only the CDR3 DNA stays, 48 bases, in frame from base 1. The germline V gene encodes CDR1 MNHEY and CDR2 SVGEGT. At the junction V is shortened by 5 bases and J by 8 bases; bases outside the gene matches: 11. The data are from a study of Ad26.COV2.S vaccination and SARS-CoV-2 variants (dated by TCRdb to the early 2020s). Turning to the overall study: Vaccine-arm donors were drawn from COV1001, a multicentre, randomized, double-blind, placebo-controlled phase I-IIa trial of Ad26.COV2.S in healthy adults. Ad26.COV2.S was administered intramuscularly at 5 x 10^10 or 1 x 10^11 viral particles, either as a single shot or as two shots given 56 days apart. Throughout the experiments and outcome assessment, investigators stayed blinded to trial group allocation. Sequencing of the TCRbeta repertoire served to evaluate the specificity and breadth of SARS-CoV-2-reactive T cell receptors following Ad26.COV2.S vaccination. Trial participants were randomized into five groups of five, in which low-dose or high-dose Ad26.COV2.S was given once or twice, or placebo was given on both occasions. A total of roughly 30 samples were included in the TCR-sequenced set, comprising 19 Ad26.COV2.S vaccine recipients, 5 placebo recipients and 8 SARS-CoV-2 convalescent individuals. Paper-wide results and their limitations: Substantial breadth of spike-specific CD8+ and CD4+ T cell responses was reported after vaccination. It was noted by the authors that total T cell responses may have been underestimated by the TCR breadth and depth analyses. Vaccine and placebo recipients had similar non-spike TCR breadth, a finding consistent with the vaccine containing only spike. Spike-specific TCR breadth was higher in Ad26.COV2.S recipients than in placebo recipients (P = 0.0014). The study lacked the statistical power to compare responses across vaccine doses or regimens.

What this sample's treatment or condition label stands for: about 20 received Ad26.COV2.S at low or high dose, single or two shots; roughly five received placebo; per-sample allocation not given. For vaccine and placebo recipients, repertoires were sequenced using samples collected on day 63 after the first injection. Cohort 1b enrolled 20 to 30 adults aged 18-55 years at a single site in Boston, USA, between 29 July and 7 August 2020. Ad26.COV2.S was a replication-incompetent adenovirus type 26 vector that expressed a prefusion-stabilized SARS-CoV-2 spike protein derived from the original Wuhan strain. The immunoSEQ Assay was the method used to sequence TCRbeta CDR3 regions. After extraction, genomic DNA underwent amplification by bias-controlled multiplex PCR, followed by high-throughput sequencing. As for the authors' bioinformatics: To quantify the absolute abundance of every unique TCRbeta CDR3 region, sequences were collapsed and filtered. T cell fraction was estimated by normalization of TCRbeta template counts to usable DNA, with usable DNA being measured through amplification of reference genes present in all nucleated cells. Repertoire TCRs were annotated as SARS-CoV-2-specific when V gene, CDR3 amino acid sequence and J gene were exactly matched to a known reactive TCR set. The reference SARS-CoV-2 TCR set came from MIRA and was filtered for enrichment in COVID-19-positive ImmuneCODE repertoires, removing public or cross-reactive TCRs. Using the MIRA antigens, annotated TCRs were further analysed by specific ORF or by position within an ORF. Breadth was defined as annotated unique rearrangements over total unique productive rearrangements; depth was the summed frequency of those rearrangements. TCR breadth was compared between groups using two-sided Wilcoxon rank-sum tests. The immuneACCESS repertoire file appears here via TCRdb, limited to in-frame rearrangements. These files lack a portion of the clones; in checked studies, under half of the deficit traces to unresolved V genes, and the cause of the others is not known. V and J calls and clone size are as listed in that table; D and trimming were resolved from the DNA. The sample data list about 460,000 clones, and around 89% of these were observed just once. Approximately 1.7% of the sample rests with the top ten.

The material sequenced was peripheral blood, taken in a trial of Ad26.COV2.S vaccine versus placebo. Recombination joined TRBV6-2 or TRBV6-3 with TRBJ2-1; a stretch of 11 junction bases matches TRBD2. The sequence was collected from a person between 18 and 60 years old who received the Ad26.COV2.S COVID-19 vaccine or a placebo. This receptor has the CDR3 CASSATTSGAEDEQFF. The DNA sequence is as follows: TGTGCCAGCAGTGCCACGACTAGCGGGGCCGAAGATGAGCAGTTCTTC.